The rows below give T cell receptor beta chains drawn from one sample of a study of T cells in Graves' hyperthyroidism and ophthalmopathy. One entry per CDR3 protein results from TCRdb running MiXCR on the multiplex PCR reads. Of about 530,000 distinct CDR3 sequences listed, 15% to 20% are singletons. Sequencing used blood. The receptors here all came from a woman between 18 and 30 years old with Graves' ophthalmopathy. The CDR3 runs from the conserved cysteine through the conserved F or W. D genes are given only for firm matches. Clone size is given for some rows only: seen once, a few or many times, or a class if the clone is expanded.

few,TRBJ2-2,19,TRBV15,TRBD1,CATSGRDRVVPGFTGELFF,TGTGCCACCAGCGGCCGGGACAGGGTTGTTCCTGGTTTCACCGGGGAGCTGTTTTTT
few,TRBJ1-2,14,TRBV19,.,CASSIHDSTYGYTF,TGTGCCAGTAGTATCCACGACAGCACCTATGGCTACACCTTC
.,TRBJ1-1,15,TRBV5-1,.,CASSLDLAMNTEAFF,TGCGCCAGCAGCTTGGATTTAGCCATGAACACTGAAGCTTTCTTT
few,TRBJ1-5,14,TRBV6-1,.,CASKPSYSNQPQHF,TGTGCCAGCAAACCGTCTTATAGCAATCAGCCCCAGCATTTT
many,TRBJ1-1,17,TRBV2,.,CASNIPNRRYWDTEAFF,TGTGCCAGCAACATACCAAACAGGAGGTACTGGGACACTGAAGCTTTCTTT
.,TRBJ1-1,14,TRBV12-3/TRBV12-4,TRBD1,CASSVPGQINEAFF,TGTGCCAGCAGTGTGCCGGGACAGATAAATGAAGCTTTCTTT
many,TRBJ2-5,16,TRBV11-2,.,CASSLTGTPAGETQYF,TGTGCCAGCAGCCTCACTGGGACCCCGGCAGGGGAGACCCAGTACTTC
many,TRBJ1-1,14,TRBV15,.,CATSRSREATEAFF,TGTGCCACCAGCAGAAGCAGGGAGGCCACTGAAGCTTTCTTT
.,TRBJ1-2,14,TRBV7-2,TRBD1,CASRIDRGHYGYTF,TGTGCCAGCAGAATAGACAGGGGGCACTATGGCTACACCTTC
few,TRBJ1-2,14,TRBV12-3/TRBV12-4,.,CASSLGGVNYGYTF,TGTGCCAGCAGTCTCGGGGGGGTTAACTATGGCTACACCTTC
once,TRBJ2-2,18,TRBV7-2,TRBD2,CASSPPPAGLAGTGELFF,TGTGCCAGCAGCCCCCCCCCGGCGGGACTAGCGGGCACCGGGGAGCTGTTTTTT
.,TRBJ1-2,13,TRBV29-1,.,CSVEETSYYGYTF,TGCAGCGTTGAAGAGACCAGCTACTATGGCTACACCTTC
few,TRBJ1-1,14,TRBV20-1,.,CSARGGGLNTEAFF,TGCAGTGCTAGGGGGGGGGGTCTGAACACTGAAGCTTTCTTT
.,TRBJ2-7,14,TRBV5-5,TRBD1,CASSFRDSLYEQYF,TGTGCCAGCAGCTTCAGGGACAGTCTCTACGAGCAGTACTTC
many,TRBJ1-1,14,TRBV2,.,CASGLTLMNTEAFF,TGTGCCAGCGGCCTGACACTCATGAACACTGAAGCTTTCTTT
.,TRBJ2-7,15,TRBV6-6,.,CASSYSSRGLYEQYF,TGTGCCAGCAGTTACTCTTCGCGGGGGCTCTACGAGCAGTACTTC
many,TRBJ2-1,13,TRBV27,.,CASSLLEGNEQFF,TGTGCCAGCAGTTTATTGGAGGGCAATGAGCAGTTCTTC
.,TRBJ2-1,15,TRBV6-2/TRBV6-3,.,CASRDETESSLEQFF,TGTGCCAGCCGTGACGAAACCGAAAGCTCCCTAGAGCAGTTCTTC
.,TRBJ2-2,13,TRBV7-9,.,CASSRDSTGELFF,TGTGCCAGCAGCCGGGACTCCACCGGGGAGCTGTTTTTT
many,TRBJ2-2,15,TRBV27,.,CASSELGTGTGELFF,TGTGCCAGCAGTGAGTTGGGTACGGGCACCGGGGAGCTGTTTTTT
many,TRBJ2-7,16,TRBV11-2,.,CASSLPEGPSFYEQYF,TGTGCCAGCAGCCTTCCGGAGGGTCCCTCTTTCTACGAGCAGTACTTC
few,TRBJ2-7,11,TRBV3-1,.,CASSQENKQYF,TGTGCCAGCAGCCAAGAAAATAAGCAGTACTTC
few,TRBJ2-1,14,TRBV29-1,TRBD2,CSVDGLAGVGEQFF,TGCAGCGTTGATGGGCTAGCGGGAGTGGGGGAGCAGTTCTTC
.,TRBJ2-3,19,TRBV6-1,TRBD2,CASSKIWTSGSRGTDTQYF,TGTGCCAGCAGCAAAATTTGGACTAGCGGGAGTAGGGGCACAGATACGCAGTATTTT
few,TRBJ2-1,15,TRBV12-3/TRBV12-4,.,CASDRGLSSYNEQFF,TGTGCCAGCGATCGGGGGCTTAGCTCCTACAATGAGCAGTTCTTC
many,TRBJ2-1,13,TRBV11-1,.,CASSLALRDEQFF,TGTGCCAGCAGCTTAGCGCTTAGGGATGAGCAGTTCTTC
few,TRBJ2-4,17,TRBV7-2,TRBD2,CASSSVTSGLAKNIQYF,TGTGCCAGCAGCTCCGTGACTAGCGGGCTAGCCAAAAACATTCAGTACTTC
few,TRBJ1-6,16,TRBV6-2/TRBV6-3,.,CASNRLKSSYNSPLHF,TGTGCCAGCAATCGGCTCAAGAGCTCCTATAATTCACCCCTCCACTTT
many,TRBJ2-1,15,TRBV4-2,TRBD2,CASSPGSGDHNEQFF,TGTGCCAGCAGCCCCGGTAGCGGGGACCACAATGAGCAGTTCTTC
many,TRBJ2-3,18,TRBV30,TRBD2,CAWNLGLAGSASTDTQYF,TGTGCCTGGAACCTCGGACTAGCGGGTAGTGCTAGCACAGATACGCAGTATTTT
many,TRBJ1-4,11,TRBV28,.,CASSPFEKLFF,TGTGCCAGCAGCCCCTTTGAAAAACTGTTTTTT
.,TRBJ1-1,15,TRBV14,TRBD1,CASSTRDSWNTEAFF,TGTGCCAGCAGCACCCGGGACAGCTGGAACACTGAAGCTTTCTTT
once,TRBJ1-3,13,TRBV30,.,CARSGGPGNTIYF,TGTGCCCGGAGTGGAGGGCCTGGAAACACCATATACTTT
many,TRBJ2-1,14,TRBV28,TRBD2,CASIGGGSMNEQFF,TGTGCCAGCATCGGGGGGGGGTCGATGAATGAGCAGTTCTTC
many,TRBJ1-1,15,TRBV28,TRBD1,CASSLTGTGGSEAFF,TGTGCCAGCAGTTTAACAGGGACAGGAGGTTCTGAAGCTTTCTTT
few,TRBJ1-2,10,TRBV6-1,.,CASTDDGYTF,TGTGCCAGCACGGATGATGGCTACACCTTC
.,TRBJ1-3,16,TRBV30,.,CACLRPGLRAGTTIYF,TGTGCCTGCCTCAGACCGGGACTGAGGGCTGGAACCACCATATATTTT
many,TRBJ1-2,13,TRBV20-1,TRBD1,CSAPDRARYGYTF,TGCAGTGCCCCGGACAGGGCGCGTTATGGCTACACCTTC
few,TRBJ2-1,16,TRBV7-2,TRBD2,CASSLARLAGLNEQFF,TGTGCCAGCAGCTTAGCACGGCTAGCGGGACTAAATGAGCAGTTCTTC
few,TRBJ2-2,14,TRBV9,.,CASSVVLGTGELFF,TGTGCCAGCAGCGTAGTCCTGGGAACCGGGGAGCTGTTTTTT
many,TRBJ1-1,15,TRBV3-1,TRBD1,CASSQERTGNTEAFF,TGTGCCAGCAGCCAAGAAAGGACAGGGAACACTGAAGCTTTCTTT
.,TRBJ2-6,17,TRBV6-5,TRBD1,CASSYETGSFGANVLTF,TGTGCCAGCAGTTACGAGACAGGGTCTTTTGGGGCCAACGTCCTGACTTTC
few,TRBJ1-6,16,TRBV30,TRBD1,CAWNQDRGSYNSPLHF,TGTGCCTGGAACCAGGACAGGGGTTCCTATAATTCACCCCTCCACTTT
.,TRBJ2-3,15,TRBV2,TRBD2,CASRAGLAGGDTQYF,TGTGCCAGCAGAGCGGGACTAGCGGGAGGAGATACGCAGTATTTT
many,TRBJ1-1,15,TRBV18,.,CASSPHEVMNTEAFF,TGTGCCAGCTCACCACACGAAGTTATGAACACTGAAGCTTTCTTT
many,TRBJ1-5,15,TRBV5-5,.,CASSLASGLNQPQHF,TGTGCCAGCAGCTTGGCGTCAGGGCTAAATCAGCCCCAGCATTTT
.,TRBJ2-7,14,TRBV27,TRBD1,CASSSRTGVHEQYF,TGTGCCAGCAGTTCAAGGACAGGGGTCCACGAGCAGTACTTC
many,TRBJ2-1,15,TRBV2,.,CASRRLTASYNEQFF,TGTGCCAGCAGGAGATTGACAGCGTCCTACAATGAGCAGTTCTTC
many,TRBJ2-5,14,TRBV13,.,CASSLLTARRYQYF,TGTGCCAGCAGCTTACTGACGGCTAGGCGATACCAGTACTTC
many,TRBJ2-7,13,TRBV5-1,.,CASSYEASYEQYF,TGCGCCAGCAGCTATGAGGCGTCCTACGAGCAGTACTTC
many,TRBJ2-1,14,TRBV30,TRBD1,CASKGQGARGEQFF,TGTGCTTCTAAGGGGCAGGGGGCCAGGGGTGAGCAGTTCTTC
many,TRBJ1-3,14,TRBV28,.,CASSGLYSGNTIYF,TGTGCCAGCAGTGGACTGTACTCTGGAAACACCATATATTTT
many,TRBJ1-1,14,TRBV5-8,.,CASSWVGRNTEAFF,TGTGCCAGCAGCTGGGTGGGGAGGAACACTGAAGCTTTCTTT
few,TRBJ2-5,15,TRBV6-1,TRBD2,CASSLIGLAGETQYF,TGTGCCAGCAGTTTAATCGGACTAGCGGGAGAGACCCAGTACTTC
many,TRBJ2-3,16,TRBV7-9,.,CASSLRAAGNTDTQYF,TGTGCCAGCAGCTTACGGGCAGCGGGTAACACAGATACGCAGTATTTT
.,TRBJ2-5,16,TRBV10-3,TRBD1,CAISEGGTVTQETQYF,TGTGCCATCAGTGAAGGTGGGACAGTTACACAAGAGACCCAGTACTTC
.,TRBJ1-4,13,TRBV20-1,.,CSARDTANEKLFF,TGCAGTGCTAGGGACACGGCAAATGAAAAACTGTTTTTT